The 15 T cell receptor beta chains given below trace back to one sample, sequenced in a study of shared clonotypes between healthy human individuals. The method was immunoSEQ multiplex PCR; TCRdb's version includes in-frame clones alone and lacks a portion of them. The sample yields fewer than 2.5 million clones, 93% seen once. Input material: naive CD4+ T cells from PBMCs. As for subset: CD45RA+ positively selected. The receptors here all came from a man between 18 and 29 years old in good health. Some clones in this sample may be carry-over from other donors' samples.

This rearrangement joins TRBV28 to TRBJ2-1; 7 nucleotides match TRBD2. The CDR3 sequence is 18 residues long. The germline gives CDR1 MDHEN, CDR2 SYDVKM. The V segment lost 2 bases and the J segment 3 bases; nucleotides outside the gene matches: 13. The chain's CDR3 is CASSLGGGGRVVYNEQFF. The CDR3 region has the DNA TGTGCCAGCAGTTTAGGAGGCGGCGGGAGAGTGGTCTACAATGAGCAGTTCTTC.

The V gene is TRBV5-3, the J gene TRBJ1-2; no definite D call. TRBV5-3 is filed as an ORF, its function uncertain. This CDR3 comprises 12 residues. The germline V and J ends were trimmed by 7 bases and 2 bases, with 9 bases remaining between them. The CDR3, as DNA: TGTGCCAGACCGACGGTGAACTATGGCTACACCTTC. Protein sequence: CARPTVNYGYTF.

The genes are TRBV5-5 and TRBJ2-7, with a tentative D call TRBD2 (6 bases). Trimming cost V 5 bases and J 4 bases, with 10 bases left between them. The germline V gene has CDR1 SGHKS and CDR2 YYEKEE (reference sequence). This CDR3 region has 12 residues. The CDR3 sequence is CASRRDGYEQYF. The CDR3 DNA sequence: TGTGCCAGCAGGCGGGACGGTTACGAGCAGTACTTC.

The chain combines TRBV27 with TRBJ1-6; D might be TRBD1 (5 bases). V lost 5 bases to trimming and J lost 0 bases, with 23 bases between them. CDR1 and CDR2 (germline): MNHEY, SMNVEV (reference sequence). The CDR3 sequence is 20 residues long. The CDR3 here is CASSANRRGEYRSYNSPLHF. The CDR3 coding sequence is TGTGCCAGCAGTGCCAACCGACGGGGGGAATACCGCTCCTATAATTCACCCCTCCACTTT.

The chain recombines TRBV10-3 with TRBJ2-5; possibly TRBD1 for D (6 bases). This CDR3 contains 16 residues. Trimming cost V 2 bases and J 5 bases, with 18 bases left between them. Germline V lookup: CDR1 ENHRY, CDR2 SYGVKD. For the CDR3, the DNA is TGTGCCATCAGTGAGACCCCGCAGGGGCCGGGGGAGACCCAGTACTTC. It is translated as CAISETPQGPGETQYF.

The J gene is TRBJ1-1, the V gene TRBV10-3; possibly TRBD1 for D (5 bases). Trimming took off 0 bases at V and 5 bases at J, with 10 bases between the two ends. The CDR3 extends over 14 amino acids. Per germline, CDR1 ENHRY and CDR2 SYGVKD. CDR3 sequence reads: CAISESAGRTEAFF. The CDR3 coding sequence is TGTGCCATCAGTGAGTCGGCAGGGAGGACTGAAGCTTTCTTT.

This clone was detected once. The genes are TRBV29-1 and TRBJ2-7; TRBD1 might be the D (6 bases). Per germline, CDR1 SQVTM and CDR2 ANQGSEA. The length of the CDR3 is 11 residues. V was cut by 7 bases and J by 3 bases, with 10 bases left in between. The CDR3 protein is CSATGFYEQYF. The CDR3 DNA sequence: TGCAGCGCCACAGGGTTCTACGAGCAGTACTTC.

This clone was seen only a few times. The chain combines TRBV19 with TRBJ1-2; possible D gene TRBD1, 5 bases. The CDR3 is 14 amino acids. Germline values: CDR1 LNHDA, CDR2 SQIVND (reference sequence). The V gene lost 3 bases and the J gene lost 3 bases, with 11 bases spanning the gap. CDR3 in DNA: TGTGCCAGTAGTATTACCGGGACGGACTATGGCTACACCTTC. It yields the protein CASSITGTDYGYTF. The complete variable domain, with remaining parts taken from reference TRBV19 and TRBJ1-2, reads DGGITQSPKYLFRKEGQNVTLSCEQNLNHDAMYWYRQDPGQGLRLIYYSQIVNDFQKGDIAEGYSVSREKKESFPLTVTSAQKNPTAFYLCASSITGTDYGYTFGSGTRLTVV.

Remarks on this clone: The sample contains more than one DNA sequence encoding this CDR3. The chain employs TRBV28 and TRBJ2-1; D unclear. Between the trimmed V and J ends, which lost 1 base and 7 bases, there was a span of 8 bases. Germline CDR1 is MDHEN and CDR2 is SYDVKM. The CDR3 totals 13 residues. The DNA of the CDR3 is TGTGCCAGCAGTTTATCAGCTCCAAATGAGCAGTTCTTC. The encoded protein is CASSLSAPNEQFF.

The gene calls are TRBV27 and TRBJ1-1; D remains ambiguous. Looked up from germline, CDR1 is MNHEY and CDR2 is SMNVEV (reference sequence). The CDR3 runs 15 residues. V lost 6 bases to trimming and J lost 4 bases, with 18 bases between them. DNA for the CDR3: TGTGCCAGCAGCAATTTTCTGACGGGTGGCACTGAAGCTTTCTTT. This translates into CASSNFLTGGTEAFF.

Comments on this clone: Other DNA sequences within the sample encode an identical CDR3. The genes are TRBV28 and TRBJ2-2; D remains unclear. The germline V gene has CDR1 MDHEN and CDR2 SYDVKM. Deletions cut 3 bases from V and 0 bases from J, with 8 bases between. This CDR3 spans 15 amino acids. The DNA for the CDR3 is TGTGCCAGCAGTTTCTCGTCGGCGAACACCGGGGAGCTGTTTTTT. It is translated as CASSFSSANTGELFF. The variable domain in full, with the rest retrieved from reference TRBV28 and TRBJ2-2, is DVKVTQSSRYLVKRTGEKVFLECVQDMDHENMFWYRQDPGLGLRLIYFSYDVKMKEKGDIPEGYSVSREKKERFSLILESASTNQTSMYLCASSFSSANTGELFFGEGSRLTVL.

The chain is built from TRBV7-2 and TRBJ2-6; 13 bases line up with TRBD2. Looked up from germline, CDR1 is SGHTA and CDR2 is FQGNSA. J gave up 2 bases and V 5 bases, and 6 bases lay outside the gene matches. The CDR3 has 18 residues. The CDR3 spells CASSLTSGRVAGANVLTF. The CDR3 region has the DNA TGTGCCAGCAGCCTCACTAGCGGGAGGGTGGCTGGGGCCAACGTCCTGACTTTC.

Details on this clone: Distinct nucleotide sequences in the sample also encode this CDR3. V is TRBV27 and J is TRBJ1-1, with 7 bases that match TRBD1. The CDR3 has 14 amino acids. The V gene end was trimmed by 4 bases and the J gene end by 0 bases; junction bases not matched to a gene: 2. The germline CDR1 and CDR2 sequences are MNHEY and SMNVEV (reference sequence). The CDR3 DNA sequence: TGTGCCAGCAGTTCCAGGGGGATGAACACTGAAGCTTTCTTT. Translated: CASSSRGMNTEAFF.

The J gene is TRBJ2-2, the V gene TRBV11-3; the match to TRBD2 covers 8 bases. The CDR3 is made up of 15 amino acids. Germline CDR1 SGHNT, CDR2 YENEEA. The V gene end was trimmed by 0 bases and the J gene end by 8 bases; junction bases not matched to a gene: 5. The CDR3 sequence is CASSLDRGTSGELFF. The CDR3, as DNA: TGTGCCAGCAGCTTAGACCGTGGGACTAGTGGGGAGCTGTTTTTT.

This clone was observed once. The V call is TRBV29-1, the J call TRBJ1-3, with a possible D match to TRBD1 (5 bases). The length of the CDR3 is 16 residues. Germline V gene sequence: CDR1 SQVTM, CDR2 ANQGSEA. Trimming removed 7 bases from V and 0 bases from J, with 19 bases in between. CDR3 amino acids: CSARLGGIFSGNTIYF. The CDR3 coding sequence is TGCAGCGCCCGGTTGGGGGGAATCTTCTCTGGAAACACCATATATTTT. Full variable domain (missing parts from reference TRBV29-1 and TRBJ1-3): SAVISQKPSRDICQRGTSLTIQCQVDSQVTMMFWYRQQPGQSLTLIATANQGSEATYESGFVIDKFPISRPNLTFSTLTVSNMSPEDSSIYLCSARLGGIFSGNTIYFGEGSWLTVV.